A selection of T cell receptor beta chains follows, all from one sample in a study of TIL therapy for anti-PD-1-resistant metastatic lung cancer. The repertoire was sequenced with immunoSEQ multiplex PCR; TCRdb's copy has only in-frame clones and lacks some. The sample includes around 45,000 clones, over 65% of them seen just once. The source was tumor tissue, collected at baseline. Receptors originate from a person between 25 and 79 years old with non-small cell lung cancer. Both conserved end residues are part of each CDR3. The D gene is left open where the match is weak. The size entry is marked missing in some rows and otherwise reads once, few, many or a size class.

V gene: TRBV7-8; D gene: .; clone size: .; J gene: TRBJ2-1; CDR3 protein: CASSPQGTPYNEQFF; CDR3 DNA: TGTGCCAGCAGCCCCCAGGGGACCCCCTACAATGAGCAGTTCTTC
V gene: TRBV18; D gene: TRBD1; clone size: .; J gene: TRBJ1-5; CDR3 protein: CASSRTGYQPQHF; CDR3 DNA: TGTGCCAGCTCACGGACAGGGTATCAGCCCCAGCATTTT
V gene: TRBV4-1; D gene: TRBD2; clone size: .; J gene: TRBJ2-3; CDR3 protein: CASRQREEDGRGDTQYF; CDR3 DNA: TGCGCCAGCAGGCAAAGGGAAGAGGACGGGAGGGGCGATACGCAGTATTTT
V gene: TRBV29-1; D gene: TRBD1; clone size: .; J gene: TRBJ2-5; CDR3 protein: CSVETGGTQYF; CDR3 DNA: TGCAGCGTTGAGACAGGGGGGACCCAGTACTTC
V gene: TRBV7-9; D gene: .; clone size: few; J gene: TRBJ2-7; CDR3 protein: CASSSTGTPPGEQYF; CDR3 DNA: TGTGCCAGCAGCTCCACCGGGACTCCGCCCGGGGAGCAGTACTTC
V gene: TRBV6-4; D gene: .; clone size: .; J gene: TRBJ1-5; CDR3 protein: CASRKLTAYSNQPQHF; CDR3 DNA: TGTGCCAGCAGAAAATTGACAGCGTATAGCAATCAGCCCCAGCATTTT
V gene: TRBV7-2; D gene: .; clone size: .; J gene: TRBJ1-2; CDR3 protein: CASSAGTEYGYTF; CDR3 DNA: TGTGCCAGCAGCGCCGGGACTGAGTATGGCTACACCTTC
V gene: TRBV2; D gene: TRBD1; clone size: .; J gene: TRBJ2-7; CDR3 protein: CASREGQAISYEQYF; CDR3 DNA: TGTGCCAGCAGGGAGGGACAGGCAATCTCCTACGAGCAGTACTTC
V gene: TRBV2; D gene: TRBD1; clone size: .; J gene: TRBJ2-2; CDR3 protein: CASRDRGGNTGELFF; CDR3 DNA: TGTGCCAGCAGAGACAGGGGCGGGAACACCGGGGAGCTGTTTTTT
V gene: TRBV7-3; D gene: .; clone size: .; J gene: TRBJ2-5; CDR3 protein: CASSQGSQETQYF; CDR3 DNA: TGTGCCAGCAGCCAGGGCTCTCAAGAGACCCAGTACTTC
V gene: TRBV6-6; D gene: .; clone size: few; J gene: TRBJ1-1; CDR3 protein: CASSGGPRAEAFF; CDR3 DNA: TGTGCCAGCAGTGGGGGGCCGAGGGCTGAAGCTTTCTTT
V gene: TRBV30; D gene: .; clone size: .; J gene: TRBJ1-6; CDR3 protein: CAWRRIGGRDNSPLHF; CDR3 DNA: TGTGCCTGGAGGCGCATAGGAGGGAGGGATAATTCACCCCTCCACTTT
V gene: TRBV6-5; D gene: .; clone size: .; J gene: TRBJ2-2; CDR3 protein: CASRGWNTGELFF; CDR3 DNA: TGTGCCAGCAGGGGATGGAACACCGGGGAGCTGTTTTTT
V gene: TRBV29-1; D gene: TRBD1; clone size: few; J gene: TRBJ1-2; CDR3 protein: CSVRQGPFSYGYTF; CDR3 DNA: TGCAGCGTACGACAGGGGCCCTTCTCCTATGGCTACACCTTC
V gene: TRBV28; D gene: TRBD2; clone size: .; J gene: TRBJ2-1; CDR3 protein: CASRGLAIGLSSYNEQFF; CDR3 DNA: TGTGCCAGCAGAGGACTAGCGATAGGTTTAAGCTCCTACAATGAGCAGTTCTTC
V gene: TRBV5-4; D gene: TRBD2; clone size: .; J gene: TRBJ2-7; CDR3 protein: CASSPGLAGGLNEQYF; CDR3 DNA: TGTGCCAGCAGCCCAGGACTAGCGGGAGGACTTAACGAGCAGTACTTC
V gene: TRBV7-8; D gene: TRBD2; clone size: .; J gene: TRBJ2-1; CDR3 protein: CASRASGSSYNEQFF; CDR3 DNA: TGTGCCAGCAGAGCTAGCGGTAGCTCCTACAATGAGCAGTTCTTC
V gene: TRBV5-1; D gene: TRBD1; clone size: .; J gene: TRBJ2-7; CDR3 protein: CASSKPGQGTYEQYF; CDR3 DNA: TGCGCCAGCAGCAAACCGGGACAGGGAACCTACGAGCAGTACTTC
V gene: TRBV9; D gene: .; clone size: once; J gene: TRBJ2-5; CDR3 protein: CASSVGAGPQETQYF; CDR3 DNA: TGTGCCAGCAGCGTAGGTGCAGGGCCCCAAGAGACCCAGTACTTC
V gene: TRBV5-1; D gene: .; clone size: .; J gene: TRBJ1-1; CDR3 protein: CASNVQGSTEAFF; CDR3 DNA: TGCGCCAGCAACGTCCAGGGGTCTACTGAAGCTTTCTTT
V gene: TRBV27; D gene: TRBD2; clone size: .; J gene: TRBJ2-7; CDR3 protein: CASRPTAGGALAGAAEQYF; CDR3 DNA: TGTGCCAGCAGACCGACCGCAGGGGGCGCGCTAGCGGGAGCAGCCGAGCAGTACTTC
V gene: TRBV5-1; D gene: .; clone size: .; J gene: TRBJ1-3; CDR3 protein: CASSLGGSGNTIYF; CDR3 DNA: TGCGCCAGCAGCTTGGGGGGGTCTGGAAACACCATATATTTT
V gene: TRBV9; D gene: .; clone size: .; J gene: TRBJ1-1; CDR3 protein: CASSVEGMNTEAFF; CDR3 DNA: TGTGCCAGCAGCGTAGAAGGTATGAACACTGAAGCTTTCTTT
V gene: TRBV27; D gene: TRBD1; clone size: few; J gene: TRBJ1-5; CDR3 protein: CASSSGQGLNQPQHF; CDR3 DNA: TGTGCCAGCAGCTCGGGACAGGGTCTAAATCAGCCCCAGCATTTT
V gene: TRBV19; D gene: .; clone size: .; J gene: TRBJ2-1; CDR3 protein: CASSMSWIAVTSYNEQFF; CDR3 DNA: TGTGCCAGTAGTATGAGTTGGATAGCGGTGACCTCCTACAATGAGCAGTTCTTC
V gene: TRBV4-1; D gene: .; clone size: once; J gene: TRBJ2-7; CDR3 protein: CASSQDYGSPYEQYF; CDR3 DNA: TGCGCCAGCAGCCAAGATTACGGGAGCCCCTACGAGCAGTACTTC
V gene: TRBV7-2; D gene: TRBD2; clone size: .; J gene: TRBJ2-3; CDR3 protein: CASSLKLAGEAGQYF; CDR3 DNA: TGTGCCAGCAGCTTAAAACTAGCGGGAGAGGCTGGGCAGTATTTT
V gene: TRBV18; D gene: .; clone size: few; J gene: TRBJ2-3; CDR3 protein: CASSPDSLAGTDTQYF; CDR3 DNA: TGTGCCAGCTCACCCGATTCGTTGGCGGGGACAGATACGCAGTATTTT
V gene: TRBV7-9; D gene: .; clone size: .; J gene: TRBJ2-7; CDR3 protein: CASSPDQGPYEQYF; CDR3 DNA: TGTGCCAGCAGCCCGGACCAGGGCCCCTACGAGCAGTACTTC
V gene: TRBV6-5; D gene: .; clone size: .; J gene: TRBJ1-1; CDR3 protein: CASSYTPNTEAFF; CDR3 DNA: TGTGCCAGCAGTTATACTCCGAACACTGAAGCTTTCTTT
V gene: TRBV7-9; D gene: TRBD2; clone size: .; J gene: TRBJ2-7; CDR3 protein: CASSLGRSSGLAGGDEQYF; CDR3 DNA: TGTGCCAGCAGCTTAGGGCGGTCCTCAGGACTAGCGGGAGGGGACGAGCAGTACTTC
V gene: TRBV11-3; D gene: .; clone size: once; J gene: TRBJ2-5; CDR3 protein: CASSLDGGTSETQYF; CDR3 DNA: TGTGCCAGCAGCTTAGATGGCGGGACGTCAGAGACCCAGTACTTC
V gene: TRBV6-5; D gene: .; clone size: .; J gene: TRBJ2-7; CDR3 protein: CASSYTGAYEQYF; CDR3 DNA: TGTGCCAGCAGCTACACCGGGGCCTACGAGCAGTACTTC
V gene: TRBV5-1; D gene: TRBD1; clone size: few; J gene: TRBJ1-6; CDR3 protein: CASSPGTGLSPLHF; CDR3 DNA: TGCGCCAGCAGCCCCGGGACAGGGCTCTCACCCCTCCACTTT
V gene: TRBV7-2; D gene: .; clone size: .; J gene: TRBJ2-7; CDR3 protein: CASSLVAAYEQYF; CDR3 DNA: TGTGCCAGCAGCTTGGTAGCGGCCTACGAGCAGTACTTC
V gene: TRBV27; D gene: TRBD2; clone size: once; J gene: TRBJ2-7; CDR3 protein: CARPPPAAGGHEQYF; CDR3 DNA: TGTGCCAGGCCCCCCCCCGCAGCGGGAGGCCACGAGCAGTACTTC
V gene: TRBV11-2; D gene: .; clone size: .; J gene: TRBJ2-7; CDR3 protein: CASSQSRTEQYF; CDR3 DNA: TGTGCCAGCAGCCAAAGCCGGACCGAGCAGTACTTC
V gene: TRBV5-4; D gene: .; clone size: .; J gene: TRBJ2-2; CDR3 protein: CASSIPRGANTGELFF; CDR3 DNA: TGTGCCAGCAGCATTCCGCGGGGCGCGAACACCGGGGAGCTGTTTTTT
V gene: TRBV10-1; D gene: .; clone size: .; J gene: TRBJ2-4; CDR3 protein: CASSGGPPFQYF; CDR3 DNA: TGCGCCAGCAGCGGGGGTCCTCCTTTTCAGTACTTC
V gene: TRBV5-4; D gene: .; clone size: .; J gene: TRBJ2-7; CDR3 protein: CASSLNLNYEQYF; CDR3 DNA: TGTGCCAGCAGCTTGAACTTAAACTACGAGCAGTACTTC